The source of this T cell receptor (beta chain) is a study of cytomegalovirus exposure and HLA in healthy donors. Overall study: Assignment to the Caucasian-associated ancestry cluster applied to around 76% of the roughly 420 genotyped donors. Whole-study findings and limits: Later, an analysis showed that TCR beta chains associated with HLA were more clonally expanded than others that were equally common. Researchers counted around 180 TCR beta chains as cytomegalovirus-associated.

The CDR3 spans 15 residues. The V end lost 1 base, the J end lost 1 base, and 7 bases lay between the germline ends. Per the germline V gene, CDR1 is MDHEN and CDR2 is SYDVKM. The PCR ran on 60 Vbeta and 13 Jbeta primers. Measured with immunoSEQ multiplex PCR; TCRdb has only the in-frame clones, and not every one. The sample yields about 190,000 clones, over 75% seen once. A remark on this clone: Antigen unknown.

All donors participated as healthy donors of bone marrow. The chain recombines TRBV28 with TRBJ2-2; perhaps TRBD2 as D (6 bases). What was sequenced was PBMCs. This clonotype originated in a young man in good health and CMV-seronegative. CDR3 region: CASSLFSGNTGELFF. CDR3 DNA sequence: TGTGCCAGCAGTTTATTTAGCGGGAACACCGGGGAGCTGTTTTTT.